This T cell receptor (beta chain) originates from a study of cytomegalovirus exposure and HLA in healthy donors. Turning to the study itself: The Caucasian-associated ancestry cluster contained roughly four fifths of the approximately 390 genotyped donors.

PCR involved 60 Vbeta and 13 Jbeta primers. TCRdb's table, derived via immunoSEQ multiplex PCR, lists solely in-frame clones and lacks some. Among some 35,000 clones listed, around 53% were seen once. The ends were cut back, 7 bases at V and 6 bases at J, with 13 bases in the middle. This CDR3 has 12 amino acids. Germline-derived CDR1 and CDR2 are SGHTA and FQGNSA. Study conclusions and caveats: Most TCR sequences were uncommon, yet certain public TCRs appeared in many donors. Later analysis demonstrated an association between a missense DCLRE1C variant and TCR beta V- and J-gene trimming. The classifier was said to identify cytomegalovirus status with high specificity and sensitivity.

This clone was picked up a small number of times. Antigen specificity is unknown. The specimen was PBMCs. The chain employs TRBV7-2 and TRBJ2-7; weak D call: TRBD2 (6 bases). The TCR sequence derives from a woman aged 40 to 50 in good health and CMV-seropositive. The CDR3 loop is CASTLQGGEQYF. CDR3 nucleotide sequence: TGTGCCAGCACCCTCCAGGGAGGCGAGCAGTACTTC. Full variable domain (outside the CDR3, taken from reference TRBV7-2 and TRBJ2-7): GAGVSQSPSNKVTEKGKDVELRCDPISGHTALYWYRQSLGQGLEFLIYFQGNSAPDKSGLPSDRFSAERTGGSVSTLTIQRTQQEDSAVYLCASTLQGGEQYFGPGTRLTVT.